This T cell receptor beta chain is from a study of blood T cells in healthy people across ages. This clonotype was counted between two and nine times. V lost 0 bases, J lost 5 bases, and 3 bases stayed unmatched. The CDR3 spans 14 residues. Germline V gene sequence: CDR1 SGHRS, CDR2 YFSETQ. A second PCR, run for roughly 7 to 11 cycles, used a sample-barcoded 5' primer plus a J-beta primer mix. Each cDNA molecule was tagged by a template-switch adaptor that had 12 random nucleotides. Via MiXCR, TCRdb re-called the 5' RACE reads, giving one row per CDR3 protein. This table has some 900,000 distinct CDR3 sequences, around 46% appearing once.

The sequenced material came from blood. The sequence derives from a man aged 30 to 45 in good health. The chain employs TRBV5-1 and TRBJ2-5; 8 nucleotides line up with TRBD1. The CDR3 bases are TGCGCCAGCAGCTTGGCTCCAGGGGGCGAGACCCAGTACTTC. It is translated as CASSLAPGGETQYF.